Each of the 14 T cell receptor beta chains below was sequenced from the same sample in a study of PD-L1 blockade in urothelial cancer. Time point of the sample: pretreatment peripheral blood. Generated by immunoSEQ multiplex PCR, the TCRdb table keeps only in-frame clones and is missing some. The sample holds tens of thousands of clones, 75% to 85% seen once. The specimen was PBMCs, collected around atezolizumab (anti-PD-L1) treatment. All receptors come from a man between 65 and 85 years old with urothelial cancer.

The V call is TRBV7-2, the J call TRBJ2-7; 7 bases match TRBD1. J was trimmed by 4 bases and V by 7 bases; bases with no gene match: 10. The germline V gene has CDR1 SGHTA and CDR2 FQGNSA. CDR3 length: 14 residues. The CDR3 coding sequence is TGTGCCAGCAAACTAACCGGGACAGATTACGAGCAGTACTTC. It translates to CASKLTGTDYEQYF. Using reference TRBV7-2 and TRBJ2-7 for the parts outside the CDR3, the full variable domain is GAGVSQSPSNKVTEKGKDVELRCDPISGHTALYWYRQSLGQGLEFLIYFQGNSAPDKSGLPSDRFSAERTGGSVSTLTIQRTQQEDSAVYLCASKLTGTDYEQYFGPGTRLTVT.

CDR3 residues: CAWSVTSGSNTQYF. The DNA of the CDR3 is TGTGCCTGGAGTGTCACTAGCGGGAGCAATACGCAGTATTTT. The rearrangement joins TRBV30 to TRBJ2-3, with TRBD2 identical over 11 bases. Germline V lookup: CDR1 GTSNPN, CDR2 SVGIG (reference sequence). V shed 0 bases and J 7 bases; nucleotides not matched to a gene: 3. The CDR3 spans 14 residues.

This clone has ten or more counts. The chain is built from TRBV11-1 and TRBJ1-4, with 8 bases lining up with TRBD1. From germline, CDR1 is SGHAT and CDR2 FQDESV (reference sequence). V shed 6 bases and J 7 bases; nucleotides not matched to a gene: 4. This CDR3 has 13 amino acids. The CDR3 DNA follows: TGTGCCAGCAGACCCGGGACAGGTGAAAAACTGTTTTTT. It encodes CASRPGTGEKLFF.

The rearrangement links TRBV5-1 to TRBJ1-1, with D perhaps TRBD1 (6 bases). The CDR3 consists of 15 residues. Per germline, CDR1 SGHRS and CDR2 YFSETQ. Trimming cost V 1 base and J 5 bases, with 15 bases left between them. CDR3: CASSLTRGQKTEAFF. CDR3 sequence (DNA): TGCGCCAGCAGCTTGACGAGAGGACAGAAGACTGAAGCTTTCTTT.

The chain couples TRBV9 to TRBJ2-1, with 13 bases lining up with TRBD2. CDR3 size: 16 residues. Germline lookup yields CDR1 SGDLS and CDR2 YYNGEE. With V trimmed by 1 base and J by 9 bases, 7 bases remained unmatched. This chain's CDR3 is CASSVSWTSGSSEQFF. CDR3 nucleotides: TGTGCCAGCAGCGTAAGTTGGACTAGCGGGAGTAGTGAGCAGTTCTTC.

This chain uses TRBV27 with TRBJ1-1; no definite D call. CDR3 length equals 15 residues. The V gene's germline CDR1 is MNHEY and CDR2 SMNVEV (reference sequence). The V end lost 5 bases, the J end lost 4 bases, and 17 bases lay between the germline ends. CDR3 residues: CASSLSKAGVTEAFF. In nucleotides, the CDR3 is TGTGCCAGCAGTCTCTCCAAGGCAGGCGTCACTGAAGCTTTCTTT.

V and J are TRBV13 and TRBJ2-1; TRBD1 agrees at 7 bases. This CDR3 contains 13 residues. Germline V gene lookup returns CDR1 PRHDT and CDR2 FYEKMQ (reference sequence). With V trimmed by 3 bases and J by 6 bases, 2 bases remained unmatched. The DNA of the CDR3 is TGTGCCAGCAGCTTCCGGGACAGCAATGAGCAGTTCTTC. Its translation: CASSFRDSNEQFF.

This rearrangement joins TRBV5-4 to TRBJ1-2, with TRBD1 matching over 9 bases. The CDR3 consists of 14 residues. Looked up from germline, CDR1 is SGHNT and CDR2 is YYREEE (reference sequence). V shed 5 bases, J shed 4 bases, and the junction held 6 bases outside the gene matches. The CDR3 DNA reads TGTGCCAGCAGTCAAAAGGACAGGGGCTATGGCTACACCTTC. This encodes CASSQKDRGYGYTF.

In its sample, this clone was seen once. The rearrangement joins TRBV27 to TRBJ2-3; TRBD2 aligns across 10 bases. CDR1 MNHEY and CDR2 SMNVEV come from the germline V gene (reference sequence). The CDR3 sequence is 15 residues long. The junction had 8 bases not matched to a gene; V was cut back by 5 bases and J by 6 bases. The CDR3 loop reads CASSPRLAGVDTQYF. CDR3 DNA sequence: TGTGCCAGCAGTCCGAGACTAGCGGGTGTGGATACGCAGTATTTT.

The chain joins TRBV9 to TRBJ1-2; 9 nucleotides align to TRBD1. The CDR3 is made up of 15 amino acids. Per germline, CDR1 SGDLS and CDR2 YYNGEE. Trimming at V came to 0 bases and at J to 4 bases, leaving 4 bases not matched to a gene. CDR3 nucleotide sequence: TGTGCCAGCAGCGTAGGGGACAGGGTAGGCTATGGCTACACCTTC. Translated, it gives CASSVGDRVGYGYTF.

The chain joins TRBV15 to TRBJ2-7; perhaps TRBD2 as D (6 bases). Germline V gives CDR1 LNHNV, CDR2 YYDKDF (reference sequence). Trimming left V 0 bases short and J 2 bases short, with 14 bases between. This CDR3 contains 16 residues. CDR3 nucleotides: TGTGCCACCAGCAGAGATCAGCGGGCCCACCCCTACGAGCAGTACTTC. The encoded protein is CATSRDQRAHPYEQYF. The variable domain in full, completed from reference TRBV15 and TRBJ2-7, reads DAMVIQNPRYQVTQFGKPVTLSCSQTLNHNVMYWYQQKSSQAPKLLFHYYDKDFNNEADTPDNFQSRRPNTSFCFLDIRSPGLGDTAMYLCATSRDQRAHPYEQYFGPGTRLTVT.

This clone was found once. The genes are TRBV5-1 and TRBJ2-3, with D maybe TRBD1 (6 bases). Trimming pared 4 bases from V and 2 bases from J, leaving 17 bases between. This CDR3 is 16 amino acids long. CDR1 is SGHRS and CDR2 is YFSETQ in the germline V gene. Here the CDR3 DNA reads TGCGCCAGCAGCGGAACCCCGGGACACATCACAGATACGCAGTATTTT. Translating it yields CASSGTPGHITDTQYF. Supplemented by reference TRBV5-1 and TRBJ2-3, the full variable domain reads KAGVTQTPRYLIKTRGQQVTLSCSPISGHRSVSWYQQTPGQGLQFLFEYFSETQRNKGNFPGRFSGRQFSNSRSEMNVSTLELGDSALYLCASSGTPGHITDTQYFGPGTRLTVL.

The chain's CDR3 is CASSQDDRNYEQYF. CDR3 sequence (DNA): TGTGCCAGCAGCCAAGACGACAGAAACTACGAGCAGTACTTC. The rearrangement links TRBV4-2 to TRBJ2-7; weak D call: TRBD1 (5 bases). The V and J ends lost 0 bases and 3 bases respectively, with 9 bases between them. The CDR3 totals 14 residues. Germline CDR1 and CDR2: LGHNA and YNFKEQ.

The gene calls are TRBV15 and TRBJ2-1, with 8 bases that match TRBD2. This CDR3 spans 17 amino acids. Germline trimming cut 0 bases from V and 5 bases from J; bases unmatched to any gene: 9. CDR1 is LNHNV and CDR2 is YYDKDF in the germline V gene (reference sequence). CDR3 loop: CATSRDQSSGRNNEQFF. The CDR3 coding sequence is TGTGCCACCAGCAGAGATCAGTCTAGCGGGCGGAACAATGAGCAGTTCTTC. Using reference TRBV15 and TRBJ2-1 for the parts outside the CDR3, the full variable domain is DAMVIQNPRYQVTQFGKPVTLSCSQTLNHNVMYWYQQKSSQAPKLLFHYYDKDFNNEADTPDNFQSRRPNTSFCFLDIRSPGLGDTAMYLCATSRDQSSGRNNEQFFGPGTRLTVL.